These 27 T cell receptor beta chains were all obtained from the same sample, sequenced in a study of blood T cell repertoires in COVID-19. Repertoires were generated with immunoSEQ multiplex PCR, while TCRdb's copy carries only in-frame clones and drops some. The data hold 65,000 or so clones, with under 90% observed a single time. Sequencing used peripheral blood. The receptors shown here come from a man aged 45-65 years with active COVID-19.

The CDR3 sequence is CASRRQGLGAYEQYF. As DNA, the CDR3 is TGTGCCAGCAGAAGACAGGGGCTTGGGGCCTACGAGCAGTACTTC. V and J are TRBV2 and TRBJ2-7, with TRBD1 identical over 8 bases. The CDR3 loop spans 15 amino acids. The germline V gene has CDR1 SNHLY and CDR2 FYNNEI. The trim removed 6 bases at V and 2 bases at J, leaving 9 bases unmatched.

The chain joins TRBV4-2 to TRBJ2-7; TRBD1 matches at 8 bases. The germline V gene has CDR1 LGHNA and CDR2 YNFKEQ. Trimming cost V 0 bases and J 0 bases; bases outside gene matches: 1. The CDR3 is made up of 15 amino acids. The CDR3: CASSQDQGASYEQYF. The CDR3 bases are TGTGCCAGCAGCCAAGATCAGGGGGCCTCCTACGAGCAGTACTTC.

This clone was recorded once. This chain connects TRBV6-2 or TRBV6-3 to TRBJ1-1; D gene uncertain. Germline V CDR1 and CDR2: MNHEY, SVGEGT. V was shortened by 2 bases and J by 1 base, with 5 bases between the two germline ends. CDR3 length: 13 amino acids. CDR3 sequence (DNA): TGTGCCAGCAGTTACAGCCGGAACACTGAAGCTTTCTTT. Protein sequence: CASSYSRNTEAFF.

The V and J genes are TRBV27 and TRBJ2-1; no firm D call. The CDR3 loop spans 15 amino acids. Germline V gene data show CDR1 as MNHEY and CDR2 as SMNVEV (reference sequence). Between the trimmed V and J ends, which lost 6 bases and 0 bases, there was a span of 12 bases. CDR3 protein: CASSEVGSSYNEQFF. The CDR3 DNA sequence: TGTGCCAGCAGCGAGGTGGGTAGCTCCTACAATGAGCAGTTCTTC.

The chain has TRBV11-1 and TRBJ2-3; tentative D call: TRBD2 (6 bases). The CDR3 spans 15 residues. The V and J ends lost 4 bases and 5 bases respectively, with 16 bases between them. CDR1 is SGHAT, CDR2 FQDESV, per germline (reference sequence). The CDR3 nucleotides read TGTGCCAGCAGCTCTAGCGAACGGCTCATAGATACGCAGTATTTT. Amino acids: CASSSSERLIDTQYF.

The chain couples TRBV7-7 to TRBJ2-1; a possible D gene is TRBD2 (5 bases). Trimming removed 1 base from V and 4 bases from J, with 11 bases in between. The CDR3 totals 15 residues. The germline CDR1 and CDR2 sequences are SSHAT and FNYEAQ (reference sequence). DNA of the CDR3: TGTGCCAGCAGCTTAGGGCGGGCCGGGTACAATGAGCAGTTCTTC. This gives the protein CASSLGRAGYNEQFF.

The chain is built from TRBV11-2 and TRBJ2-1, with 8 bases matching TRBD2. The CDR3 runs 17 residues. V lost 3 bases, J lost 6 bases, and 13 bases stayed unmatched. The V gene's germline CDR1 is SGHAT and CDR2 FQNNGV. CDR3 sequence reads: CASSLGRGGFVGNEQFF. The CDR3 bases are TGTGCCAGCAGCTTGGGTCGGGGGGGCTTCGTCGGCAATGAGCAGTTCTTC.

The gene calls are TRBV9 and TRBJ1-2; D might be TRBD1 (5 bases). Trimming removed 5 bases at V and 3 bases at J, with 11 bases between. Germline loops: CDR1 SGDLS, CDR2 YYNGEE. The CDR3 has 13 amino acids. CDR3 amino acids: CASRGSGDYGYTF. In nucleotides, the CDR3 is TGTGCCAGCAGAGGGTCGGGGGACTATGGCTACACCTTC.

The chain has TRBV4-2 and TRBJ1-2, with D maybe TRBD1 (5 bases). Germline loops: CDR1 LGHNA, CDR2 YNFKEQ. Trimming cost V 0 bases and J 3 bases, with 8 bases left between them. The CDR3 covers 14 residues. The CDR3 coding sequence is TGTGCCAGCAGCCAAGATACACAGGACTATGGCTACACCTTC. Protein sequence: CASSQDTQDYGYTF.

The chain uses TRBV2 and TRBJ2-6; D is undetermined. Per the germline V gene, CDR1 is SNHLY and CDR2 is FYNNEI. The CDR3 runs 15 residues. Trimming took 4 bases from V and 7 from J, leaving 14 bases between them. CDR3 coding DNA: TGTGCCAGCAGTGTTGCAGGTCTCTCCGCCAACGTCCTGACTTTC. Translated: CASSVAGLSANVLTF.

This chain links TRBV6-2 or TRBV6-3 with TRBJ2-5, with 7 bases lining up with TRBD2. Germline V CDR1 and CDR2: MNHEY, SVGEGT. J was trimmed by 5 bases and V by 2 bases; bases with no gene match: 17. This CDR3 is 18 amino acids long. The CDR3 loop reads CASSYPLLEGGPRETQYF. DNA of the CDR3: TGTGCCAGCAGTTACCCCCTCCTAGAGGGAGGGCCTCGGGAGACCCAGTACTTC.

The CDR3 DNA reads as TGTGCCAGCTCACCCTTGAGCACTGAAGCTTTCTTT. It yields the protein CASSPLSTEAFF. The rearrangement joins TRBV18 to TRBJ1-1; D is uncertain. The CDR3 totals 12 residues. V was cut by 3 bases and J by 4 bases, with 6 bases left in between. Germline CDR1 is KGHSH and CDR2 is LQKENI.

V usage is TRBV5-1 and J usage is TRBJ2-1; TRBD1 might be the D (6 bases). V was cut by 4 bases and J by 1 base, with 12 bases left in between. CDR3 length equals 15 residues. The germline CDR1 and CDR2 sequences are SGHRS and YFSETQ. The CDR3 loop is CASSTTGQSYNEQFF. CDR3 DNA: TGCGCCAGCAGCACTACTGGACAGTCCTACAATGAGCAGTTCTTC.

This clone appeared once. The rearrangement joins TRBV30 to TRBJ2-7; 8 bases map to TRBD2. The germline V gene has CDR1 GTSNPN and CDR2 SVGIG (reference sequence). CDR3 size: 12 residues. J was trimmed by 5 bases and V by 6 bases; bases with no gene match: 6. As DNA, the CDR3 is TGTGCCTGCCAGGGACTAGTCGACGAGCAGTACTTC. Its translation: CACQGLVDEQYF.

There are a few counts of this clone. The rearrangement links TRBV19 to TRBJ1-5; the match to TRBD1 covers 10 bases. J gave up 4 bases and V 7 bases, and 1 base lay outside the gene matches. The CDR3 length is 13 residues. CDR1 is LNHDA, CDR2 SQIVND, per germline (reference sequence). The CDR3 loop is CASMDRGNQPQHF. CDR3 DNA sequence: TGTGCCAGTATGGACAGGGGGAATCAGCCCCAGCATTTT.

The CDR3 region is CASIPSLGAGVDNEQFF. The CDR3 coding sequence is TGTGCCAGCATCCCCTCCTTGGGAGCGGGAGTTGATAATGAGCAGTTCTTC. J is TRBJ2-1 and V is TRBV28; 8 nucleotides align to TRBD2. Germline V gives CDR1 MDHEN, CDR2 SYDVKM. The CDR3 consists of 17 residues. The ends lost 7 bases at V and 7 bases at J; junction bases unmatched: 18.

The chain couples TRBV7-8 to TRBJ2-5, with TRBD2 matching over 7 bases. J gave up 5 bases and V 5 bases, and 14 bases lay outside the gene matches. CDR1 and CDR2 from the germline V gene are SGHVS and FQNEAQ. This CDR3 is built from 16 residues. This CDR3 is CASSPLGGRARETQYF. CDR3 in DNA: TGTGCCAGCAGCCCCCTGGGGGGGAGGGCCCGGGAGACCCAGTACTTC.

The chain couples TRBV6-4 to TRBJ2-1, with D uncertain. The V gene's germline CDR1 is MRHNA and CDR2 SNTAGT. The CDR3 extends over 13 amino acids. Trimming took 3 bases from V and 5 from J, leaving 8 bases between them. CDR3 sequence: CASSEAANNEQFF. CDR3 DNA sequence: TGTGCCAGCAGTGAGGCGGCCAACAATGAGCAGTTCTTC.

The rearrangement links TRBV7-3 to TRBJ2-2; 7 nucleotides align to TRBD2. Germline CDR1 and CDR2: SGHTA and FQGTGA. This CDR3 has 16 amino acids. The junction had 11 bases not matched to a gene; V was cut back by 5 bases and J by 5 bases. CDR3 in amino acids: CASSPVGGRGTGELFF. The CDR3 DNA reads TGTGCCAGCAGCCCCGTCGGGGGGAGAGGGACCGGGGAGCTGTTTTTT.

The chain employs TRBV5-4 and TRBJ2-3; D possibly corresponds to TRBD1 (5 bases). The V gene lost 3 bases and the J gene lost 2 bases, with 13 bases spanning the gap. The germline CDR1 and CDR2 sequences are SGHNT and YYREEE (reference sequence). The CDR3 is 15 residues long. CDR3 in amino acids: CASSSRQSFTDTQYF. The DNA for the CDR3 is TGTGCCAGCAGCTCGCGACAGTCGTTCACAGATACGCAGTATTTT.

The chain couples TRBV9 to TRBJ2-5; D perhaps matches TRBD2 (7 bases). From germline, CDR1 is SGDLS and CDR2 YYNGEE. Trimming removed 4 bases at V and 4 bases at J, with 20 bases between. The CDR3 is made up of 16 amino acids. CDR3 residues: CASSLLRGDTAETQYF. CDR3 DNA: TGTGCCAGCAGCCTCCTTCGGGGGGACACAGCAGAGACCCAGTACTTC. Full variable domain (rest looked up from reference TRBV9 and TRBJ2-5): DSGVTQTPKHLITATGQRVTLRCSPRSGDLSVYWYQQSLDQGLQFLIQYYNGEERAKGNILERFSAQQFPDLHSELNLSSLELGDSALYFCASSLLRGDTAETQYFGPGTRLLVL.

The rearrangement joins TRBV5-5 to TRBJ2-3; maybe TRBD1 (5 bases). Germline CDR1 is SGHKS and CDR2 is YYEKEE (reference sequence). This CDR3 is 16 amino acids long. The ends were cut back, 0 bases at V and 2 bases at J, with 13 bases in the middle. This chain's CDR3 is CASSLAMRQFTDTQYF. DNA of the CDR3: TGTGCCAGCAGCTTGGCCATGAGACAGTTCACAGATACGCAGTATTTT.

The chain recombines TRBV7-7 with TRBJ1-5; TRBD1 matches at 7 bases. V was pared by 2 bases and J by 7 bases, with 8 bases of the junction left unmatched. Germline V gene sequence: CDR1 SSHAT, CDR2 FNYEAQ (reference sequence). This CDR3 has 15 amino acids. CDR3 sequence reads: CASSLPDRDQQPQHF. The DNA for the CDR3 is TGTGCCAGCAGCTTACCTGACAGGGATCAGCAGCCCCAGCATTTT. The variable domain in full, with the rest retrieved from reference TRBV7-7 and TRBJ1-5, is GAGVSQSPRYKVTKRGQDVTLRCDPISSHATLYWYQQALGQGPEFLTYFNYEAQPDKSGLPSDRFSAERPEGSISTLTIQRTEQRDSAMYRCASSLPDRDQQPQHFGDGTRLSIL.

The chain's CDR3 is CASSLDGTQKFTDTQYF. The CDR3 region has the DNA TGTGCCAGCAGCTTAGATGGGACTCAAAAATTCACAGATACGCAGTATTTT. The rearrangement joins TRBV7-3 to TRBJ2-3, with a tentative D call TRBD2 (6 bases). The CDR3 covers 17 residues. Germline V lookup: CDR1 SGHTA, CDR2 FQGTGA. Trimming pared 2 bases from V and 2 bases from J, leaving 17 bases between.

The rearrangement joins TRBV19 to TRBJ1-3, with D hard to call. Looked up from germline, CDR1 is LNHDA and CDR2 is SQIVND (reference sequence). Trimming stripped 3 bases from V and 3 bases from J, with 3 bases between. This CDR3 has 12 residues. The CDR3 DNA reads TGTGCCAGTAGTATCTATGGAAACACCATATATTTT. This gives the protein CASSIYGNTIYF.

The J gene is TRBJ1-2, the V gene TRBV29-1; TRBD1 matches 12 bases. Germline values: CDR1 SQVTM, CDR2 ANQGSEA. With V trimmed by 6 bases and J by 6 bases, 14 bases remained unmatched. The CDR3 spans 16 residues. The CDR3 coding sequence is TGCAGCGTCGATGCCGGGACAGGGGGCCGGTCGAATGGCTACACCTTC. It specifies CSVDAGTGGRSNGYTF.

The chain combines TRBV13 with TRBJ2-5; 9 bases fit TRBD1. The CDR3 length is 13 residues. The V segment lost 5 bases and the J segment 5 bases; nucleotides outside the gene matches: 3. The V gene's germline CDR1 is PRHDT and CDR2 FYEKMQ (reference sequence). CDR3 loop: CASSRTGAETQYF. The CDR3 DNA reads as TGTGCCAGCAGCAGGACAGGGGCGGAGACCCAGTACTTC.